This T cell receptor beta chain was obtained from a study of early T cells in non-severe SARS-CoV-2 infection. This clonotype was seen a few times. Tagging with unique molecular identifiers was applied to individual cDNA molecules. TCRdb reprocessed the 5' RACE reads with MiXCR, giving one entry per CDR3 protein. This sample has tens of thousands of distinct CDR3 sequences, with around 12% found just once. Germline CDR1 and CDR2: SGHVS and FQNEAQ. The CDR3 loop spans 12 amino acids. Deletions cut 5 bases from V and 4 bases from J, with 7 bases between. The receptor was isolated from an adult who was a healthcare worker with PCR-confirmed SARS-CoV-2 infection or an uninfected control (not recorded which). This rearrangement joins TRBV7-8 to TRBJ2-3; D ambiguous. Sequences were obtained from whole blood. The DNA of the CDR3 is TGTGCCAGCAGCCCCCCGGCAGATACGCAGTATTTT. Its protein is CASSPPADTQYF. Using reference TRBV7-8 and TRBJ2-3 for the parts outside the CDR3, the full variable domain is GAGVSQSPRYKVAKRGQDVALRCDPISGHVSLFWYQQALGQGPEFLTYFQNEAQLDKSGLPSDRFFAERPEGSVSTLKIQRTQQEDSAVYLCASSPPADTQYFGPGTRLTVL.